This entry lists 6 T cell receptor beta chains sequenced from one sample in a study of blood T cell repertoires in COVID-19. Some clones are missing from TCRdb's copy, which holds only in-frame ones; the method was immunoSEQ multiplex PCR. Here the sample spans about 14,000 clones, around nine tenths being singletons. Specimen: peripheral blood. These receptors all stem from a human donor with active COVID-19. The donor label of this sample is uncertain.

The rearrangement links TRBV11-3 to TRBJ2-7, with D possibly TRBD2 on 6 matching bases. The V and J ends lost 3 bases and 6 bases respectively, with 15 bases between them. Germline CDR1 reads SGHNT; CDR2 reads YENEEA. The CDR3 length is 14 residues. This CDR3 is CASSFSFHGGEQYF. CDR3 nucleotide sequence: TGTGCCAGCAGCTTTAGTTTCCACGGGGGCGAGCAGTACTTC.

This clone was counted once. The chain employs TRBV12-3 or TRBV12-4 and TRBJ1-1; 7 bases map to TRBD1. The CDR3 is made up of 12 amino acids. V lost 5 bases, J lost 7 bases, and 4 bases stayed unmatched. The CDR3: CASSLGQYEAFF. Here the CDR3 DNA reads TGTGCCAGCAGTCTGGGACAGTATGAAGCTTTCTTT.

The chain's CDR3 is CASSKGGGSDEQYF. The CDR3 DNA reads as TGTGCCAGCAGCAAGGGTGGCGGGAGTGACGAGCAGTACTTC. The chain joins TRBV5-4 to TRBJ2-7; 7 nucleotides align to TRBD2. The CDR3 consists of 14 residues. The junction had 9 bases not matched to a gene; V was cut back by 4 bases and J by 5 bases. The germline CDR1 and CDR2 sequences are SGHNT and YYREEE (reference sequence).

This chain links TRBV10-1 with TRBJ2-1, with D perhaps matching TRBD2 (6 bases). The germline gives CDR1 WNHNN, CDR2 SYGVQD (reference sequence). V lost 3 bases, J lost 14 bases, and 11 bases lay in between. The CDR3 is made up of 11 amino acids. The CDR3 sequence: CASSDSGKEFF. CDR3 sequence (DNA): TGCGCCAGCAGTGATAGCGGAAAGGAGTTCTTC.

This clone was seen only a few times. The V and J genes are TRBV29-1 and TRBJ1-2, with 10 bases matching TRBD1. Germline-derived CDR1 and CDR2 are SQVTM and ANQGSEA. The J segment lost 4 bases and the V segment lost 8 bases, leaving 10 bases of the junction unmatched. The CDR3 is 14 amino acids. The CDR3 DNA reads as TGCAGCACCGCCCTGGGACAGGGGAGCTATGGCTACACCTTC. Its translation is CSTALGQGSYGYTF.

The rearrangement links TRBV5-1 to TRBJ2-7, with 9 bases identical to TRBD1. Germline V lookup: CDR1 SGHRS, CDR2 YFSETQ. The CDR3 is 14 amino acids. J was trimmed by 3 bases and V by 7 bases; bases with no gene match: 8. The CDR3 DNA follows: TGCGCCAGCTTCCGGGGACAGGGAGTCTACGAGCAGTACTTC. Translated, it gives CASFRGQGVYEQYF.